This T cell receptor beta chain was sequenced in a study of shared clonotypes between healthy human individuals. The study's findings and limits: What limited the represented genetic and exposure-history diversity was the small number of donors.

Turning to this clone: Its antigen remains unidentified.

Clones were read by immunoSEQ multiplex PCR, and TCRdb kept only the in-frame ones, dropping some. Of around 1.6 million clones listed, approximately 98% are singletons. Sequencing was carried out using naive CD4+ T cells sorted from blood. Subset described: CD45RA+ positively selected. The clonotype originates from a man aged 30 to 39 in good health.

DNA of the CDR3: TGCGCCAGCAGCCAAGGTCTGGGCACAGATACGCAGTATTTT. This sequence encodes CASSQGLGTDTQYF. The rearrangement uses TRBV4-3 and TRBJ2-3, with D unclear. CDR1 LGHNA and CDR2 YSLEER come from the germline V gene. V was trimmed by 1 base and J by 1 base, leaving 6 bases between them. The CDR3 runs to 14 residues.